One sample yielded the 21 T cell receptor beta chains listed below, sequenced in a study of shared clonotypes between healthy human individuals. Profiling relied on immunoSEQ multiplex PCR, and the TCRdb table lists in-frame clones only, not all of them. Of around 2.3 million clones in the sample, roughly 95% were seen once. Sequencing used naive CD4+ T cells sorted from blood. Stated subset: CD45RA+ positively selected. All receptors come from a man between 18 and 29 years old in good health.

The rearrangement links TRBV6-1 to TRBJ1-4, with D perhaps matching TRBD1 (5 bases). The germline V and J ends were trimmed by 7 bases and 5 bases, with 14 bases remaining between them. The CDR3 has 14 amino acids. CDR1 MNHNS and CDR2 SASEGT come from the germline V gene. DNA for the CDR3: TGTGCCAGCAACGAAGGAGGGGAGAATGAAAAACTGTTTTTT. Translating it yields CASNEGGENEKLFF.

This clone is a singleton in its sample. The CDR3 loop is CASKGPYEQYF. The CDR3 region has the DNA TGTGCCAGCAAGGGGCCCTACGAGCAGTACTTC. This sequence joins TRBV2 and TRBJ2-7, with a possible D match to TRBD1 (5 bases). CDR3 length: 11 amino acids. Trimming removed 7 bases from V and 2 bases from J, with 6 bases in between. CDR1 is SNHLY and CDR2 is FYNNEI in the germline V gene.

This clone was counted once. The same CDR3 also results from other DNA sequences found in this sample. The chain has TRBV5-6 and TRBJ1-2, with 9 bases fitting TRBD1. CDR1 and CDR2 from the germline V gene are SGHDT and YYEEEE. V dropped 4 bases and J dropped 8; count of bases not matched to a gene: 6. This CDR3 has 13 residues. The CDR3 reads CASSPGQGKGYTF. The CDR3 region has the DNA TGTGCCAGCAGCCCCGGACAGGGGAAGGGCTACACCTTC.

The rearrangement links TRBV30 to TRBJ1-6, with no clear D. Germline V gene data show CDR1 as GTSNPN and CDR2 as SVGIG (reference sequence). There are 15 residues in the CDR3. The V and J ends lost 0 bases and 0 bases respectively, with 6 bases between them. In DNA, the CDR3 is TGTGCCTGGAGTGTTGTCTTCTCCTATAATTCACCCCTCCACTTT. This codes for CAWSVVFSYNSPLHF.

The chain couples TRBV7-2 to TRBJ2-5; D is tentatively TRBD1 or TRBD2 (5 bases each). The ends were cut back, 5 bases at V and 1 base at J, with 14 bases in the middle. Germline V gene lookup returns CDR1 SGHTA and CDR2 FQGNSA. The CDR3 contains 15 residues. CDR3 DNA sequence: TGTGCCAGCAGCCACCCTCCCGGGACCCAAGAGACCCAGTACTTC. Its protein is CASSHPPGTQETQYF.

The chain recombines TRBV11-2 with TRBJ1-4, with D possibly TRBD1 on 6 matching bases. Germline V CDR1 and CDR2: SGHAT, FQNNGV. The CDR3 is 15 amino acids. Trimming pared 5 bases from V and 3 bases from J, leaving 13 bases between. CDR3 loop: CASSQQGTPNEKLFF. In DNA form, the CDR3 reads TGTGCCAGCAGCCAGCAAGGGACACCTAATGAAAAACTGTTTTTT. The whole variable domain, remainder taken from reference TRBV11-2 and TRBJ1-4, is EAGVAQSPRYKIIEKRQSVAFWCNPISGHATLYWYQQILGQGPKLLIQFQNNGVVDDSQLPKDRFSAERLKGVDSTLKIQPAKLEDSAVYLCASSQQGTPNEKLFFGSGTQLSVL.

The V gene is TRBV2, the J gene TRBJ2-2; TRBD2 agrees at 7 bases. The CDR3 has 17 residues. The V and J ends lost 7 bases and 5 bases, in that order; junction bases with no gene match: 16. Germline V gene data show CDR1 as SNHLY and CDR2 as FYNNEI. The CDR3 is CASKASAGVGATGELFF. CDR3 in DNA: TGTGCCAGCAAGGCCTCGGCGGGAGTAGGGGCGACCGGGGAGCTGTTTTTT.

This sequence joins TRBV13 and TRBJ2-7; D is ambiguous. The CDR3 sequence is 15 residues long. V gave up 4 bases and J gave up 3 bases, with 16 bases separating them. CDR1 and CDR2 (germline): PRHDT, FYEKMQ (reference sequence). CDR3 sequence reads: CASSSVGGNFYEQYF. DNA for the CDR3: TGTGCCAGCAGCTCCGTAGGCGGAAACTTCTACGAGCAGTACTTC.

CDR3 in DNA: TGCGCCAGCCATCCGAGGACTAGCGGGAGGGTCCGGGGTGACGGGGAGCTGTTTTTT. Protein product: CASHPRTSGRVRGDGELFF. The chain employs TRBV5-1 and TRBJ2-2, with 15 bases matching TRBD2. The CDR3 sequence is 19 residues long. The germline V gene encodes CDR1 SGHRS and CDR2 YFSETQ. Unmatched junction bases numbered 17, after V lost 7 bases and J lost 7 bases.

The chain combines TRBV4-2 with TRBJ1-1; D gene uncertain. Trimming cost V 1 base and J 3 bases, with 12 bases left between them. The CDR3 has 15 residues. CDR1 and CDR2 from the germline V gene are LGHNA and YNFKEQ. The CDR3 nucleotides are TGTGCCAGCAGCCAAGCGGTCGGTTTGTACACTGAAGCTTTCTTT. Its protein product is CASSQAVGLYTEAFF.

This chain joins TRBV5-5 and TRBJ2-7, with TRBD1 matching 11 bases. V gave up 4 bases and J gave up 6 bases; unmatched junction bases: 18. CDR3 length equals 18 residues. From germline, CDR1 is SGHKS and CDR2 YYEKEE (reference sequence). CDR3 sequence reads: CASSPNLFPGQGDSEQYF. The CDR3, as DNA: TGTGCCAGCAGCCCCAATTTATTCCCGGGACAGGGGGATAGCGAGCAGTACTTC.

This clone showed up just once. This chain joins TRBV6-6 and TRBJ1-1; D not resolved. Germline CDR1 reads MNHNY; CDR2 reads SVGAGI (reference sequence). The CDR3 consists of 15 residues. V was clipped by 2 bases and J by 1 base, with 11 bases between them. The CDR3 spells CASSYGPLANTEAFF. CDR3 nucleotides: TGTGCCAGCAGTTACGGTCCTTTAGCGAACACTGAAGCTTTCTTT.

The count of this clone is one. CDR3 in amino acids: CAANYGYTF. The CDR3 nucleotides are TGTGCCGCCAACTATGGCTACACCTTC. The V gene is TRBV30, the J gene TRBJ1-2; D ambiguous. CDR1 is GTSNPN, CDR2 SVGIG, per germline (reference sequence). This CDR3 is built from 9 residues. Trimming pared 8 bases from V and 2 bases from J, leaving 3 bases between. The whole variable domain, filled in from reference TRBV30 and TRBJ1-2, reads SQTIHQWPATLVQPVGSPLSLECTVEGTSNPNLYWYRQAAGRGLQLLFYSVGIGQISSEVPQNLSASRPQDRQFILSSKKLLLSDSGFYLCAANYGYTFGSGTRLTVV.

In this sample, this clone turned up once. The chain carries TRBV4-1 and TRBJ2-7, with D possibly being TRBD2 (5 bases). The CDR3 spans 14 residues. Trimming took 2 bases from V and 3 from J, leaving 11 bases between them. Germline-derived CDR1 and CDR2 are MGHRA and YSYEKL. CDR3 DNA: TGCGCCAGCAGCCAATATACCGGGGACTACGAGCAGTACTTC. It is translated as CASSQYTGDYEQYF.

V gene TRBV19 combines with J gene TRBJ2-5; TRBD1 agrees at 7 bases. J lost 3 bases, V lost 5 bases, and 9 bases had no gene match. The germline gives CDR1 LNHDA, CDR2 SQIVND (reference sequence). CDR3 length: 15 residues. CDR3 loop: CASSPNRGTEETQYF. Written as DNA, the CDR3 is TGTGCCAGTAGTCCCAACAGGGGCACTGAAGAGACCCAGTACTTC.

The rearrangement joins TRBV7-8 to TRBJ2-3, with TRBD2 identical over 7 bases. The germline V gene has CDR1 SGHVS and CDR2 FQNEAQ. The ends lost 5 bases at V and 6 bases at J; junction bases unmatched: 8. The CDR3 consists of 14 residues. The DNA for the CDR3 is TGTGCCAGCAGCCCAGCGGGGTTCGGGGATACGCAGTATTTT. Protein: CASSPAGFGDTQYF.

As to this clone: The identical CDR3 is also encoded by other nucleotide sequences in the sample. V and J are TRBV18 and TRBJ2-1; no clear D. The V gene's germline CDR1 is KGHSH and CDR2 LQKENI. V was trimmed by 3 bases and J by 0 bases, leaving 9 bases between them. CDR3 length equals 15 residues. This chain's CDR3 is CASSPQTGSYNEQFF. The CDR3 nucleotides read TGTGCCAGCTCACCCCAGACGGGCTCCTACAATGAGCAGTTCTTC. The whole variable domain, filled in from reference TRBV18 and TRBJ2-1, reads NAGVMQNPRHLVRRRGQEARLRCSPMKGHSHVYWYRQLPEEGLKFMVYLQKENIIDESGMPKERFSAEFPKEGPSILRIQQVVRGDSAAYFCASSPQTGSYNEQFFGPGTRLTVL.

CDR3 loop: CASSEEGQRSIEQYF. Written as DNA, the CDR3 is TGTGCCAGCAGTGAGGAGGGGCAGCGTTCTATCGAGCAGTACTTC. The rearrangement links TRBV2 to TRBJ2-7; TRBD2 might be the D (6 bases). V lost 3 bases, J lost 6 bases, and 18 bases lay in between. The V gene's germline CDR1 is SNHLY and CDR2 FYNNEI. The CDR3 runs 15 residues.

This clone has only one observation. The CDR3 reads CASSDGGYERGASLYGYTF. DNA for the CDR3: TGTGCCAGCAGTGACGGGGGGTACGAGAGGGGAGCCAGTCTCTATGGCTACACCTTC. The chain is built from TRBV6-4 and TRBJ1-2, with D possibly matching TRBD1 (5 bases). CDR3 length: 19 amino acids. Germline V CDR1 and CDR2: MRHNA, SNTAGT. Trimming stripped 2 bases from V and 4 bases from J, with 26 bases between.

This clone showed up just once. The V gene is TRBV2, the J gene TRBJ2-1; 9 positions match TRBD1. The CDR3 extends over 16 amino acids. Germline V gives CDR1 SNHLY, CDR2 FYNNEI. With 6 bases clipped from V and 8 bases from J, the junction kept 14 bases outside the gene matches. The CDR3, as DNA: TGTGCCAGCAGCGTCGGGACAGGGAATGTTGCCGATGAGCAGTTCTTC. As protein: CASSVGTGNVADEQFF.

CDR3 coding DNA: TGTGCCATCAGCCAAGACCGGACGGCTAACGAGCAGTACTTC. Amino acids: CAISQDRTANEQYF. V gene TRBV10-3 combines with J gene TRBJ2-7; D remains ambiguous. Per germline, CDR1 ENHRY and CDR2 SYGVKD. CDR3 length: 14 residues. The ends were cut back, 6 bases at V and 5 bases at J, with 17 bases in the middle.